These 18 T cell receptor beta chains came from one sample sequenced in a study of OX40 agonist ivuxolimab in advanced cancers. Sequenced by immunoSEQ multiplex PCR; TCRdb stores in-frame clones only, minus some. The sample gives about 64,000 clones, about 80% of which show up once; over 2% is in the top ten. The sample in question was CD4+ or CD8+ T cells sorted from blood, obtained in a trial of the OX40 agonist ivuxolimab. The origin of the receptors is an adult with an advanced solid tumor such as melanoma, head and neck, liver or kidney cancer.

The chain is built from TRBV28 and TRBJ2-3; D uncertain. The CDR3 spans 15 residues. V was pared by 8 bases and J by 0 bases, with 15 bases between. The V gene's germline CDR1 is MDHEN and CDR2 SYDVKM. CDR3 DNA sequence: TGTGCCAGCGGAAACTTAAGTCCTAGCACAGATACGCAGTATTTT. This gives the protein CASGNLSPSTDTQYF. Combining the CDR3 with reference TRBV28 and TRBJ2-3 gives the whole variable domain DVKVTQSSRYLVKRTGEKVFLECVQDMDHENMFWYRQDPGLGLRLIYFSYDVKMKEKGDIPEGYSVSREKKERFSLILESASTNQTSMYLCASGNLSPSTDTQYFGPGTRLTVL.

This sequence joins TRBV19 and TRBJ1-1, with D possibly matching TRBD1 (5 bases). V was trimmed by 3 bases and J by 1 base, leaving 12 bases between them. This CDR3 has 15 amino acids. Germline V gene lookup returns CDR1 LNHDA and CDR2 SQIVND (reference sequence). The CDR3 bases are TGTGCCAGTAGTATTCGAGGGGCAGGGAACACTGAAGCTTTCTTT. As protein: CASSIRGAGNTEAFF. The full variable domain, with the rest looked up from reference TRBV19 and TRBJ1-1, is DGGITQSPKYLFRKEGQNVTLSCEQNLNHDAMYWYRQDPGQGLRLIYYSQIVNDFQKGDIAEGYSVSREKKESFPLTVTSAQKNPTAFYLCASSIRGAGNTEAFFGQGTRLTVV.

This clone was seen only a few times. The same CDR3 arises from other DNA sequences in this sample as well. This sequence joins TRBV30 and TRBJ1-5; 7 positions agree with TRBD1. Per the germline V gene, CDR1 is GTSNPN and CDR2 is SVGIG (reference sequence). Trimming cost V 8 bases and J 3 bases; bases outside gene matches: 7. The CDR3 is made up of 13 amino acids. The DNA of the CDR3 is TGTGCCCTCAGGCAGGGGGACAATCAGCCCCAGCATTTT. It translates to CALRQGDNQPQHF. Full variable domain (outside the CDR3, taken from reference TRBV30 and TRBJ1-5): SQTIHQWPATLVQPVGSPLSLECTVEGTSNPNLYWYRQAAGRGLQLLFYSVGIGQISSEVPQNLSASRPQDRQFILSSKKLLLSDSGFYLCALRQGDNQPQHFGDGTRLSIL.

V is TRBV29-1 and J is TRBJ2-2, with 12 bases matching TRBD1. Germline V gene sequence: CDR1 SQVTM, CDR2 ANQGSEA. The trim removed 6 bases at V and 5 bases at J, leaving 4 bases unmatched. This CDR3 has 14 amino acids. The CDR3 region has the DNA TGCAGCGTGGGACAGGGGGCGGAAACCGGGGAGCTGTTTTTT. Translating gives CSVGQGAETGELFF.

The chain has TRBV7-3 and TRBJ2-2; D is uncertain. Germline CDR1 is SGHTA and CDR2 is FQGTGA. With 3 bases removed from V and 6 bases from J, the gap between germline ends came to 11 bases. The CDR3 has 14 amino acids. The chain's CDR3 is CASSLSQASGELFF. The CDR3 bases are TGTGCCAGCAGCTTGTCCCAGGCTTCCGGGGAGCTGTTTTTT. The full variable domain, with the rest looked up from reference TRBV7-3 and TRBJ2-2, is GAGVSQTPSNKVTEKGKYVELRCDPISGHTALYWYRQSLGQGPEFLIYFQGTGAADDSGLPNDRFFAVRPEGSVSTLKIQRTERGDSAVYLCASSLSQASGELFFGEGSRLTVL.

The chain employs TRBV5-4 and TRBJ2-6; the D is unclear. CDR1 and CDR2 (germline): SGHNT, YYREEE (reference sequence). The CDR3 totals 15 residues. The ends were cut back, 2 bases at V and 1 base at J, with 7 bases in the middle. CDR3 bases: TGTGCCAGCAGCTTATACAGTTCTGGGGCCAACGTCCTGACTTTC. Amino acids: CASSLYSSGANVLTF.

The V gene is TRBV28, the J gene TRBJ2-7; D might be TRBD1 or TRBD2, each matching 5 bases. Germline V CDR1 and CDR2: MDHEN, SYDVKM. V shed 5 bases and J shed 6 bases, with 8 bases lying between them. The CDR3 runs to 11 residues. CDR3 sequence reads: CASSRGREQYF. The DNA of the CDR3 is TGTGCCAGCAGTCGGGGACGCGAGCAGTACTTC. Supplemented by reference TRBV28 and TRBJ2-7, the full variable domain reads DVKVTQSSRYLVKRTGEKVFLECVQDMDHENMFWYRQDPGLGLRLIYFSYDVKMKEKGDIPEGYSVSREKKERFSLILESASTNQTSMYLCASSRGREQYFGPGTRLTVT.

V gene TRBV7-8 combines with J gene TRBJ2-2; TRBD2 agrees at 7 bases. Looked up from germline, CDR1 is SGHVS and CDR2 is FQNEAQ. The CDR3 has 14 residues. V dropped 8 bases and J dropped 3; count of bases not matched to a gene: 6. The CDR3 is CASDGREYTGELFF. The CDR3 coding sequence is TGTGCCAGCGACGGGCGGGAGTACACCGGGGAGCTGTTTTTT.

This clone has just a few counts. The V call is TRBV28, the J call TRBJ2-3; D may match TRBD1 or TRBD2 (5 bases each). Between the trimmed V and J ends, which lost 5 bases and 6 bases, there was a span of 21 bases. Germline V CDR1 and CDR2: MDHEN, SYDVKM. The CDR3 length is 16 residues. The DNA for the CDR3 is TGTGCCAGCAGTCGAAGCCCGGGACGTGATATGGATACGCAGTATTTT. It codes for CASSRSPGRDMDTQYF.

This chain joins TRBV6-6 and TRBJ1-1; tentatively, D is TRBD1 (5 bases). V was pared by 4 bases and J by 1 base, with 16 bases between. Per germline, CDR1 MNHNY and CDR2 SVGAGI (reference sequence). CDR3 length equals 16 residues. This CDR3 reads CASSSGQGWENTEAFF. CDR3 coding DNA: TGTGCCAGCAGTTCCGGTCAGGGTTGGGAGAACACTGAAGCTTTCTTT.

As for this clone: A read error may produce the germline difference seen at one junction end. The chain is built from TRBV7-7 and TRBJ2-3; 10 bases fit TRBD1. CDR1 SSHAT and CDR2 FNYEAQ come from the germline V gene (reference sequence). The CDR3 spans 15 residues. The CDR3 DNA reads TGTGCTAGCAGAAGGGACAGGGGTCCAACAGATACGCAGTATTTT. Protein product: CASRRDRGPTDTQYF.

The CDR3 nucleotides are TGCGCCAGCAGCATCGAACATGAGCAGTTCTTC. Protein product: CASSIEHEQFF. The chain recombines TRBV5-1 with TRBJ2-1; D is unresolved. Germline assignment: CDR1 SGHRS and CDR2 YFSETQ. V lost 4 bases and J 8 bases, leaving 7 bases between the germline ends. The CDR3 contains 11 residues. Full variable domain (rest looked up from reference TRBV5-1 and TRBJ2-1): KAGVTQTPRYLIKTRGQQVTLSCSPISGHRSVSWYQQTPGQGLQFLFEYFSETQRNKGNFPGRFSGRQFSNSRSEMNVSTLELGDSALYLCASSIEHEQFFGPGTRLTVL.

CDR3 loop: CASSGTLNNEQFF. CDR3 coding DNA: TGTGCCAGCAGTGGGACACTAAACAATGAGCAGTTCTTC. The V gene is TRBV2, the J gene TRBJ2-1; TRBD1 is a possible D gene (5 bases). The CDR3 is 13 amino acids. Trimming left V 4 bases short and J 5 bases short, with 9 bases between. CDR1 is SNHLY, CDR2 FYNNEI, per germline.

This clone was detected once. The CDR3 nucleotides read TGCAGCGTTGGACTAGCGGGCGCCTACGAGCAGTACTTC. Translation gives CSVGLAGAYEQYF. The chain uses TRBV29-1 and TRBJ2-7; 10 nucleotides agree with TRBD2. V shed 4 bases, J shed 2 bases, and the junction held 2 bases outside the gene matches. The CDR3 is made up of 13 amino acids. Per the germline V gene, CDR1 is SQVTM and CDR2 is ANQGSEA.

V is TRBV2 and J is TRBJ1-5; no clear D. The V end lost 0 bases, the J end lost 6 bases, and 9 bases lay between the germline ends. This CDR3 has 14 residues. The germline V gene has CDR1 SNHLY and CDR2 FYNNEI. The CDR3 spells CASSEAGRAQPQHF. In nucleotides, the CDR3 is TGTGCCAGCAGTGAAGCAGGGAGAGCTCAGCCCCAGCATTTT.

The chain couples TRBV5-1 to TRBJ1-2, with TRBD1 matching over 9 bases. This CDR3 has 14 residues. Trimming at V came to 4 bases and at J to 6 bases, leaving 7 bases not matched to a gene. Germline CDR1 is SGHRS and CDR2 is YFSETQ. The DNA for the CDR3 is TGCGCCAGCAGCCCGGGACAGGGTACGGATGGCTACACCTTC. This encodes CASSPGQGTDGYTF.

V usage is TRBV10-3 and J usage is TRBJ1-5, with 10 bases aligning to TRBD1. This CDR3 comprises 13 residues. Per the germline V gene, CDR1 is ENHRY and CDR2 is SYGVKD. V gave up 6 bases and J gave up 5 bases; unmatched junction bases: 1. CDR3 sequence (DNA): TGTGCCATCAGCGGACAGGGGGATCAGCCCCAGCATTTT. Its translation is CAISGQGDQPQHF.

The chain recombines TRBV18 with TRBJ1-4; possibly TRBD1 for D (6 bases). Deletions cut 3 bases from V and 4 bases from J, with 12 bases between. Germline lookup yields CDR1 KGHSH and CDR2 LQKENI. The CDR3 covers 15 residues. Here the CDR3 reads CASSPLRGLNEKLFF. CDR3 DNA sequence: TGTGCCAGCTCACCCCTTCGGGGGCTTAATGAAAAACTGTTTTTT.